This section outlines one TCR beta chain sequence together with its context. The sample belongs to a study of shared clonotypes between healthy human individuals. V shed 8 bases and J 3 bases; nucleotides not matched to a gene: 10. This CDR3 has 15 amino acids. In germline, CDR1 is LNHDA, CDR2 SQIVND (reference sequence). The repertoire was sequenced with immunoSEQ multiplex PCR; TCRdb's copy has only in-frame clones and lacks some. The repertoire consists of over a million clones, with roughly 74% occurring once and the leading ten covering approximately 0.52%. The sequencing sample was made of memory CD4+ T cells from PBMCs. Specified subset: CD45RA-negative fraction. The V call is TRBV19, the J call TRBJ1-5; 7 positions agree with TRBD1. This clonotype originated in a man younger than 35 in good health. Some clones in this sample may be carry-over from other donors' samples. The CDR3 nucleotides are TGTGCCAGTCGGGCGGACAGGAAATTCAATCAGCCCCAGCATTTT. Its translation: CASRADRKFNQPQHF. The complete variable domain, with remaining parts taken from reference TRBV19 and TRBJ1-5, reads DGGITQSPKYLFRKEGQNVTLSCEQNLNHDAMYWYRQDPGQGLRLIYYSQIVNDFQKGDIAEGYSVSREKKESFPLTVTSAQKNPTAFYLCASRADRKFNQPQHFGDGTRLSIL.